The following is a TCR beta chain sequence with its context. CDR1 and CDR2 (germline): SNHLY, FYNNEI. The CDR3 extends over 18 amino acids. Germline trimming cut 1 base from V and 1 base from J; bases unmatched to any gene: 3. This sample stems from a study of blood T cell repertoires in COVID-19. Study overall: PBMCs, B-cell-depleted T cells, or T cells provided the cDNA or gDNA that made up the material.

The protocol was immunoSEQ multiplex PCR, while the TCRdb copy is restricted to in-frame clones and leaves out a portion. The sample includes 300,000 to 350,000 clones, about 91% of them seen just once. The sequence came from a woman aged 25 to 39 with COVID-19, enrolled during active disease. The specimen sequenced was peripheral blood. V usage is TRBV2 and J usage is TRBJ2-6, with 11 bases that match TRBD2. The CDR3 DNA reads TGTGCCAGCAGTGAAGAACTAGCGGGGGCTTCTGGGGCCAACGTCCTGACTTTC. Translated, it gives CASSEELAGASGANVLTF. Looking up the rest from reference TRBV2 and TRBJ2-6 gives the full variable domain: EPEVTQTPSHQVTQMGQEVILRCVPISNHLYFYWYRQILGQKVEFLVSFYNNEISEKSEIFDDQFSVERPDGSNFTLKIRSTKLEDSAMYFCASSEELAGASGANVLTFGAGSRLTVL.